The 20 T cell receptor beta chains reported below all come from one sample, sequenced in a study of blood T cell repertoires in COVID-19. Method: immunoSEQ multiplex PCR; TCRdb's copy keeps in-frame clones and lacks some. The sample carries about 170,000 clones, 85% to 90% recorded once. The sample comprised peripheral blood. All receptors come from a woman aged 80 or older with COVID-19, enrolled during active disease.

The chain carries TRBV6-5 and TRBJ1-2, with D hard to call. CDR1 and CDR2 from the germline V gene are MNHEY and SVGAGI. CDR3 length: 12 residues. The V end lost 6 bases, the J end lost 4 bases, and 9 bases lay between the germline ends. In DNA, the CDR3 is TGTGCCAGCAGCCAGGAACGCTATGGCTACACCTTC. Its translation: CASSQERYGYTF.

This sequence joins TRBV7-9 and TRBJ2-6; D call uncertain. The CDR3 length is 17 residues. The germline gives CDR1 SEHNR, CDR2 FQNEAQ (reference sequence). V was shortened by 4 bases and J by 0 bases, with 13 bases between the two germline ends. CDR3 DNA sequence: TGTGCCAGCAGCTCCGCCCGGGTCACCTCTGGGGCCAACGTCCTGACTTTC. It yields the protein CASSSARVTSGANVLTF.

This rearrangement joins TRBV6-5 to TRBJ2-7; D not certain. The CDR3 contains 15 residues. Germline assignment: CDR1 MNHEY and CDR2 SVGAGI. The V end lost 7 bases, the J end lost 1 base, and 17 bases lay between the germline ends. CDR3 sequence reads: CASIPQVLSSYEQYF. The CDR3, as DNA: TGTGCCAGCATCCCGCAGGTGCTGAGTTCCTACGAGCAGTACTTC.

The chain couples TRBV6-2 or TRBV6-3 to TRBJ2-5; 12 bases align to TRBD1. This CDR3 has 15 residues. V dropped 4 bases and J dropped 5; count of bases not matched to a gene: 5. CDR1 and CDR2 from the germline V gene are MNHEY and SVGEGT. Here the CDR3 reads CASSSGTGGVETQYF. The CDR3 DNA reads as TGTGCCAGCAGTTCCGGGACAGGGGGCGTGGAGACCCAGTACTTC.

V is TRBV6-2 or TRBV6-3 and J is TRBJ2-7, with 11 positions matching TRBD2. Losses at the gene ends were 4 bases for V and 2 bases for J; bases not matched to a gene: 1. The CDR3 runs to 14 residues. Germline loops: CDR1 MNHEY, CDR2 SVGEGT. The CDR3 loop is CASSSLAGAYEQYF. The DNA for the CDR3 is TGTGCCAGCAGTTCACTAGCGGGGGCCTACGAGCAGTACTTC.

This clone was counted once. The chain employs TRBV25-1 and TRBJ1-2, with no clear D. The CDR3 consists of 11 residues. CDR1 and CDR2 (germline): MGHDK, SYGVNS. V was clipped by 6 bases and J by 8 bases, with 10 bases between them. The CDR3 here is CASREVGGYTF. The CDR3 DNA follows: TGTGCCAGCAGGGAGGTTGGAGGCTACACCTTC.

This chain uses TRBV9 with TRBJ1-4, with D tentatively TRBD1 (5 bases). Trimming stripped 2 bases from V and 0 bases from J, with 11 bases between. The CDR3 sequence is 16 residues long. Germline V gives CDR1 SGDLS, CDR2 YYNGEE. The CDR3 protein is CASSVGAGATNEKLFF. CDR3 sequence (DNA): TGTGCCAGCAGCGTCGGCGCGGGGGCAACTAATGAAAAACTGTTTTTT. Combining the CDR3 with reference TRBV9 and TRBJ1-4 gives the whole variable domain DSGVTQTPKHLITATGQRVTLRCSPRSGDLSVYWYQQSLDQGLQFLIQYYNGEERAKGNILERFSAQQFPDLHSELNLSSLELGDSALYFCASSVGAGATNEKLFFGSGTQLSVL.

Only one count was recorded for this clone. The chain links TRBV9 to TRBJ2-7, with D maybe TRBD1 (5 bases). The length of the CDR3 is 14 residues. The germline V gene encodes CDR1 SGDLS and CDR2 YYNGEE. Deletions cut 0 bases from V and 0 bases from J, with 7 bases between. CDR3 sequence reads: CASSVDQGSYEQYF. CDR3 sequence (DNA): TGTGCCAGCAGCGTAGATCAGGGCTCCTACGAGCAGTACTTC. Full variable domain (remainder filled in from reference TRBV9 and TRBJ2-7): DSGVTQTPKHLITATGQRVTLRCSPRSGDLSVYWYQQSLDQGLQFLIQYYNGEERAKGNILERFSAQQFPDLHSELNLSSLELGDSALYFCASSVDQGSYEQYFGPGTRLTVT.

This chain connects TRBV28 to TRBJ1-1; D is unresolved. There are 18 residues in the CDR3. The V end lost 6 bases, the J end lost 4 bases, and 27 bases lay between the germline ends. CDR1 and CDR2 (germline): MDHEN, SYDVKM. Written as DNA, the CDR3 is TGTGCCAGCAGCCGCCCTCTCCTTATTGGGCGAGCAGGCACTGAAGCTTTCTTT. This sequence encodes CASSRPLLIGRAGTEAFF.

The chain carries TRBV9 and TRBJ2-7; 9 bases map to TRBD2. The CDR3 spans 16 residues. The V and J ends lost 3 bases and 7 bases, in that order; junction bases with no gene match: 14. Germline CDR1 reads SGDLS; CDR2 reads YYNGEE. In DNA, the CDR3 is TGTGCCAGCAGCGGACAACCCTTAGCGGGAGCGGGGGAGCAGTACTTC. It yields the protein CASSGQPLAGAGEQYF.

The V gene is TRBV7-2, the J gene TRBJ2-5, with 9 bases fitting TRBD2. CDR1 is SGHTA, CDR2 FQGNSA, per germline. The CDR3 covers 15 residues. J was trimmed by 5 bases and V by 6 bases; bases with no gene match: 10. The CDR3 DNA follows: TGTGCCAGCAGTTGGTTAGCGGGAGCCGGGGAGACCCAGTACTTC. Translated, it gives CASSWLAGAGETQYF.

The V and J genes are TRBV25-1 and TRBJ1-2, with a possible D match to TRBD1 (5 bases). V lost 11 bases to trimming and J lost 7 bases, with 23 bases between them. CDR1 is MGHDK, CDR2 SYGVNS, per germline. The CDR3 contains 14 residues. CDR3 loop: CAAPGLTTGSGYTF. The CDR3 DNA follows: TGTGCCGCCCCGGGACTAACGACGGGGAGTGGCTACACCTTC.

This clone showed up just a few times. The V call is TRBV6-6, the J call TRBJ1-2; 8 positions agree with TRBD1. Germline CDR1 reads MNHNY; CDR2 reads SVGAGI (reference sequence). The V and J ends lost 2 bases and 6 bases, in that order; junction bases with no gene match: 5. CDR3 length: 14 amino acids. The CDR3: CASSYRQGRDGYTF. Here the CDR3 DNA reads TGTGCCAGCAGTTACAGACAGGGGAGGGATGGCTACACCTTC.

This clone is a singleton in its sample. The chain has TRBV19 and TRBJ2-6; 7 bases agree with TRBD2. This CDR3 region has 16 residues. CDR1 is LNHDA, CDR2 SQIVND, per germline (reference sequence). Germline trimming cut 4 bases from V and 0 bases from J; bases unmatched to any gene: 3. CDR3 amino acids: CASSTGTNSGANVLTF. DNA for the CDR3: TGTGCCAGTAGTACGGGGACTAACTCTGGGGCCAACGTCCTGACTTTC. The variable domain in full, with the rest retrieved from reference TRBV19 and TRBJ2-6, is DGGITQSPKYLFRKEGQNVTLSCEQNLNHDAMYWYRQDPGQGLRLIYYSQIVNDFQKGDIAEGYSVSREKKESFPLTVTSAQKNPTAFYLCASSTGTNSGANVLTFGAGSRLTVL.

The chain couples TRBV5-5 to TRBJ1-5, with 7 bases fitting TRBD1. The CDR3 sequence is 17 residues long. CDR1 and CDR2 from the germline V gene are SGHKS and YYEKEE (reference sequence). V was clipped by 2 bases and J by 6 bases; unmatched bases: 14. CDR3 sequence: CASSLTPARGWGQPQHF. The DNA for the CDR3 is TGTGCCAGCAGCTTAACCCCTGCCAGGGGGTGGGGTCAGCCCCAGCATTTT.

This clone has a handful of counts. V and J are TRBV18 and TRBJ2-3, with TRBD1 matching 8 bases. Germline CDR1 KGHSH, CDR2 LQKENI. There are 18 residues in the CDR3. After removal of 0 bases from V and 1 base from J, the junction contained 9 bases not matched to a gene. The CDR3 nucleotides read TGTGCCAGCTCACCACCGCCGTCAGGGGGCGGAGGCACAGATACGCAGTATTTT. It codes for CASSPPPSGGGGTDTQYF. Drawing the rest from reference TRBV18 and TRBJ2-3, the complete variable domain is NAGVMQNPRHLVRRRGQEARLRCSPMKGHSHVYWYRQLPEEGLKFMVYLQKENIIDESGMPKERFSAEFPKEGPSILRIQQVVRGDSAAYFCASSPPPSGGGGTDTQYFGPGTRLTVL.

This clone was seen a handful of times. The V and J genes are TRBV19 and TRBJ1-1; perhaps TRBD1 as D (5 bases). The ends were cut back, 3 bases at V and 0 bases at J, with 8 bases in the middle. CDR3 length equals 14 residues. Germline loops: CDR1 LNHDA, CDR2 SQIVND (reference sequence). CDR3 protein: CASSIDSLNTEAFF. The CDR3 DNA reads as TGTGCCAGTAGTATCGACAGCCTGAACACTGAAGCTTTCTTT.

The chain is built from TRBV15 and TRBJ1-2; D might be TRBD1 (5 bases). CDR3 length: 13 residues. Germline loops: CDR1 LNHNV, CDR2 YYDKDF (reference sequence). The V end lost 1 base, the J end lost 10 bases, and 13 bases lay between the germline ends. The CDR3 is CATSRALTGSYTF. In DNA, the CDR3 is TGTGCCACCAGCAGAGCCCTAACAGGCTCCTACACCTTC. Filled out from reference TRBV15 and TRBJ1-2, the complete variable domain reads DAMVIQNPRYQVTQFGKPVTLSCSQTLNHNVMYWYQQKSSQAPKLLFHYYDKDFNNEADTPDNFQSRRPNTSFCFLDIRSPGLGDTAMYLCATSRALTGSYTFGSGTRLTVV.

The chain's CDR3 is CAISGGQGQWNEQYF. The CDR3 bases are TGTGCCATCAGTGGGGGACAGGGGCAATGGAACGAGCAGTACTTC. The chain combines TRBV10-3 with TRBJ2-7, with 10 bases fitting TRBD1. Trimming cost V 4 bases and J 5 bases; bases outside gene matches: 8. This CDR3 contains 15 residues. CDR1 and CDR2 from the germline V gene are ENHRY and SYGVKD.

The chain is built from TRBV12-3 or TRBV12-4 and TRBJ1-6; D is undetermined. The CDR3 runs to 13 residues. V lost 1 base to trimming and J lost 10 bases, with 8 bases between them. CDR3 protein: CASSLGSGSPLHF. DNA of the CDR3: TGTGCCAGCAGTTTAGGATCGGGGTCACCCCTCCACTTT.